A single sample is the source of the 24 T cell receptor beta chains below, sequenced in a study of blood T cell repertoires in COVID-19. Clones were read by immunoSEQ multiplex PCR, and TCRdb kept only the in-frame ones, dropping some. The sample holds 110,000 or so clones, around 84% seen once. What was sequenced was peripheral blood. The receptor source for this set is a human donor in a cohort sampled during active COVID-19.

The chain's CDR3 is CASSPGGDQETQYF. Written as DNA, the CDR3 is TGTGCCAGCAGCCCCGGAGGGGACCAAGAGACCCAGTACTTC. This chain uses TRBV4-2 with TRBJ2-5; maybe TRBD2 (6 bases). Trimming took off 4 bases at V and 0 bases at J, with 9 bases between the two ends. Germline loops: CDR1 LGHNA, CDR2 YNFKEQ. The CDR3 is 14 amino acids.

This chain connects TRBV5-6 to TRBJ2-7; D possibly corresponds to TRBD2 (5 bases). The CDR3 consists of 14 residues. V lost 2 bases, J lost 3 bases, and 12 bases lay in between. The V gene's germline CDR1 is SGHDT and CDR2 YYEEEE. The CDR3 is CASSFFDRDYEQYF. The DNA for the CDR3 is TGTGCCAGCAGCTTCTTCGATCGGGACTACGAGCAGTACTTC.

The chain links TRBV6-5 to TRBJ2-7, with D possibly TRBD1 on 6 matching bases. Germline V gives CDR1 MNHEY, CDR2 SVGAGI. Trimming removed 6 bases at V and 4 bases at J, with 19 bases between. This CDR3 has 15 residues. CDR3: CASRSPGALRYEQYF. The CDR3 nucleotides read TGTGCCAGCAGGTCCCCAGGGGCCCTACGTTACGAGCAGTACTTC.

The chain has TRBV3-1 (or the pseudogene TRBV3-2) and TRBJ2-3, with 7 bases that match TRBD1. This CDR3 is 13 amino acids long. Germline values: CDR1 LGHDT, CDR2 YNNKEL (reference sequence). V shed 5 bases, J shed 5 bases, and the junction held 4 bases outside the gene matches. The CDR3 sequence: CASSKGAEDTQYF. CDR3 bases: TGTGCCAGCAGCAAGGGGGCCGAAGATACGCAGTATTTT.

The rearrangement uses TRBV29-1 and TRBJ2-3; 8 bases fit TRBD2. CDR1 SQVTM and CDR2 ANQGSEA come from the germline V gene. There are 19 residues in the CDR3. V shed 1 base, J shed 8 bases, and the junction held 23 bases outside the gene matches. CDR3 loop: CSVEVPPGLVNLISGTQYF. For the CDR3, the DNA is TGCAGCGTTGAAGTACCCCCGGGACTAGTGAATCTTATAAGTGGTACGCAGTATTTT.

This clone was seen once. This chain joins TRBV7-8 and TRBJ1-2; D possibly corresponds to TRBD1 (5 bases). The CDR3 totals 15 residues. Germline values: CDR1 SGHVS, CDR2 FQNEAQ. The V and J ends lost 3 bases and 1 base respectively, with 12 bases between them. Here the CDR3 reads CASSFDRGINYGYTF. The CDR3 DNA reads TGTGCCAGCAGCTTTGACCGGGGGATTAACTATGGCTACACCTTC. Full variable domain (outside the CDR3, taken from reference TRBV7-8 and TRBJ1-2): GAGVSQSPRYKVAKRGQDVALRCDPISGHVSLFWYQQALGQGPEFLTYFQNEAQLDKSGLPSDRFFAERPEGSVSTLKIQRTQQEDSAVYLCASSFDRGINYGYTFGSGTRLTVV.

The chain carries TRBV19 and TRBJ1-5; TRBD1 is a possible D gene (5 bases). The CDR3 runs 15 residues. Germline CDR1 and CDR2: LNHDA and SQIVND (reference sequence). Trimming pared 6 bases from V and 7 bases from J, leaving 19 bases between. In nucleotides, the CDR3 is TGTGCCAGTAGACAAACCGTCGGGGGTGAACAGCCCCAGCATTTT. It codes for CASRQTVGGEQPQHF.

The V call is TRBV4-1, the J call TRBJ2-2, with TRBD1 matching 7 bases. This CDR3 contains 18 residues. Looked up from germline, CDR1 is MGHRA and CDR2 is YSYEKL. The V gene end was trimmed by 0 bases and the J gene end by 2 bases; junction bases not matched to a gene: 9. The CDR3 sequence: CASSQEGPGTANTGELFF. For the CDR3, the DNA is TGCGCCAGCAGCCAAGAGGGGCCTGGGACAGCCAACACCGGGGAGCTGTTTTTT.

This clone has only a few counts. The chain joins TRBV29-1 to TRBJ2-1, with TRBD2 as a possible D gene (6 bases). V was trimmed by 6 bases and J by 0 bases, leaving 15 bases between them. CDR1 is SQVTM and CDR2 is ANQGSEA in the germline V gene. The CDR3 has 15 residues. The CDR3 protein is CSVAGTRSSYNEQFF. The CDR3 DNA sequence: TGCAGCGTAGCCGGGACTCGAAGCTCCTACAATGAGCAGTTCTTC.

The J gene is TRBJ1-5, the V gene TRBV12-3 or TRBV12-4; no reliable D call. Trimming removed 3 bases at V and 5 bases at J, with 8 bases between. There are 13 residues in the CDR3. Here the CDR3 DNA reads TGTGCCAGCAGTTTTTCGAGGGATCAGCCCCAGCATTTT. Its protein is CASSFSRDQPQHF.

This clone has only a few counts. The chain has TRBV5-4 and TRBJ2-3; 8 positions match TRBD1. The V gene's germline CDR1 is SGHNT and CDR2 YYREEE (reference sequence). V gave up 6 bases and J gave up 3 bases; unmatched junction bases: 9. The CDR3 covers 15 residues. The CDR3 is CASKGGQGTTDTQYF. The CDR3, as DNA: TGTGCCAGCAAGGGAGGACAGGGCACAACAGATACGCAGTATTTT.

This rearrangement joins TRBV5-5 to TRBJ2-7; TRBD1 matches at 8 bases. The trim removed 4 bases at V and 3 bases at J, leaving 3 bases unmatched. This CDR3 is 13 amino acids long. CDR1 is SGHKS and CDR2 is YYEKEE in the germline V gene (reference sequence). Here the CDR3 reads CASSPTGDYEQYF. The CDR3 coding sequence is TGTGCCAGCAGCCCGACAGGGGACTACGAGCAGTACTTC.

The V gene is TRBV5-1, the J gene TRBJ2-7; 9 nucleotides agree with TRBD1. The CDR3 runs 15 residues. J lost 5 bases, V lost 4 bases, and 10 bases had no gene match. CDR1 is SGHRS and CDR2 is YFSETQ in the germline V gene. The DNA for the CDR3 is TGCGCCAGCAGCCGTCCCGGGACAGGGCCGGACGAGCAGTACTTC. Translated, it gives CASSRPGTGPDEQYF.

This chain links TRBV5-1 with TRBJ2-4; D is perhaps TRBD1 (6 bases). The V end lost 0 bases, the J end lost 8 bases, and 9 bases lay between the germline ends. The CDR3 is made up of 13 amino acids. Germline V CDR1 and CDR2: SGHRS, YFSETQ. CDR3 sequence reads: CASSLDRVDIQYF. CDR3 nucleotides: TGCGCCAGCAGCTTGGACAGGGTTGACATTCAGTACTTC.

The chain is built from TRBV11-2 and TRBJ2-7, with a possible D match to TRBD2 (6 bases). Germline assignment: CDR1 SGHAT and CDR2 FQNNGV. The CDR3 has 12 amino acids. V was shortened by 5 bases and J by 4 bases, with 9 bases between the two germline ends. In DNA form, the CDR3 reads TGTGCCAGCAGCGTCGGGACTTACGAGCAGTACTTC. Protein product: CASSVGTYEQYF.

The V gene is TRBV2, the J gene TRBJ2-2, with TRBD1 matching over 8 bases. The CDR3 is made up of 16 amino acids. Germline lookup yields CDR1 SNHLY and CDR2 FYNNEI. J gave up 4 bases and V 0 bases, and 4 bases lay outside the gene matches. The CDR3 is CASSEARTGRTGELFF. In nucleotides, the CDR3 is TGTGCCAGCAGTGAAGCGCGGACAGGGCGCACCGGGGAGCTGTTTTTT. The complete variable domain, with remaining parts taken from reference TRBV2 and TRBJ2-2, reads EPEVTQTPSHQVTQMGQEVILRCVPISNHLYFYWYRQILGQKVEFLVSFYNNEISEKSEIFDDQFSVERPDGSNFTLKIRSTKLEDSAMYFCASSEARTGRTGELFFGEGSRLTVL.

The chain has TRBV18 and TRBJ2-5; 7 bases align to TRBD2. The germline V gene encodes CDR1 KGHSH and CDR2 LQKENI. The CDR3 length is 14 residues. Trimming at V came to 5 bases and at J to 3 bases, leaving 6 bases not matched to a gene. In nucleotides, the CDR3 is TGTGCCAGCTCAGTCGGGGCGGGGGAAGAGACCCAGTACTTC. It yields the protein CASSVGAGEETQYF.

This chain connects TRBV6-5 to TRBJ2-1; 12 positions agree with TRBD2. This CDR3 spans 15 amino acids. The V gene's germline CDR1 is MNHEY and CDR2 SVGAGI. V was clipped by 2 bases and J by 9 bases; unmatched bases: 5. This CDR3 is CASSYGSSGGAEQFF. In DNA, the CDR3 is TGTGCCAGCAGTTACGGGTCTAGCGGGGGGGCTGAGCAGTTCTTC.

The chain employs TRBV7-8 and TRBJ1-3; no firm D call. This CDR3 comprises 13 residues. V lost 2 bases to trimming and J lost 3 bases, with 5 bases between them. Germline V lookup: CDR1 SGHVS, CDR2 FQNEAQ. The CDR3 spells CASSLFRGNTIYF. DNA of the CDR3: TGTGCCAGCAGCTTATTTCGTGGAAACACCATATATTTT.

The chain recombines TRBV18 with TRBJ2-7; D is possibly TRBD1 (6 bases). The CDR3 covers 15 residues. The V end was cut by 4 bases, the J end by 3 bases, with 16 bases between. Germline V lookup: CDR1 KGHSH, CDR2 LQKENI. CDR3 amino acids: CASSQKTGSLYEQYF. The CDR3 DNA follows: TGTGCCAGCTCACAAAAGACAGGTTCCCTCTACGAGCAGTACTTC.

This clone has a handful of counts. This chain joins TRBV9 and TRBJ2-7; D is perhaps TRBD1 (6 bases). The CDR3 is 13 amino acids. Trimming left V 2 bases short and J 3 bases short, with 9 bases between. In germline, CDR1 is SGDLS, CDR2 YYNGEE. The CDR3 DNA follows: TGTGCCAGCAGCGTCACGGACAGCTACGAGCAGTACTTC. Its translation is CASSVTDSYEQYF.

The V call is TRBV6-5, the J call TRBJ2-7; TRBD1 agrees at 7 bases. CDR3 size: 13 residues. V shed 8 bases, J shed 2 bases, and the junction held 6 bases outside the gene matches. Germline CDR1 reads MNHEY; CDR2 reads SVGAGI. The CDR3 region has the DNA TGTGCCAGCGCCGACAGGGTTACCTACGAGCAGTACTTC. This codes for CASADRVTYEQYF.

CDR3 sequence reads: CASSQLAGRGYNEQFF. The CDR3 DNA reads TGTGCCAGCAGTCAGTTGGCGGGGCGAGGGTACAATGAGCAGTTCTTC. The genes are TRBV6-2 or TRBV6-3 and TRBJ2-1, with D perhaps TRBD2 (6 bases). This CDR3 spans 16 amino acids. Germline lookup yields CDR1 MNHEY and CDR2 SVGEGT. The V gene lost 5 bases and the J gene lost 4 bases, with 18 bases spanning the gap.

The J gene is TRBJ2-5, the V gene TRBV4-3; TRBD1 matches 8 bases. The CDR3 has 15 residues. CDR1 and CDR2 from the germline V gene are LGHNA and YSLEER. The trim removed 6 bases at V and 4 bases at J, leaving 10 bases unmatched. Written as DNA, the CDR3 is TGCGCCAGCAGTCAGGACAGGGATAGGGGAGAGACCCAGTACTTC. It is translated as CASSQDRDRGETQYF.